This entry lists 10 T cell receptor beta chains sequenced from one sample in a study of blood T cell repertoires in COVID-19. The method was immunoSEQ multiplex PCR; TCRdb's version includes in-frame clones alone and lacks a portion of them. The sample includes a few hundred thousand clones, about nine tenths of them seen just once. Sequenced input: peripheral blood. The receptors originated from a man between 18 and 29 years old with active or convalescent COVID-19.

The genes are TRBV4-1 and TRBJ2-7; TRBD2 agrees at 10 bases. CDR1 is MGHRA and CDR2 is YSYEKL in the germline V gene. CDR3 length equals 15 residues. V shed 1 base and J 4 bases; nucleotides not matched to a gene: 4. The CDR3 DNA follows: TGCGCCAGCAGCCAAGGTGTAGCGGGAGGTTACGAGCAGTACTTC. Its protein is CASSQGVAGGYEQYF.

V usage is TRBV7-8 and J usage is TRBJ2-3, with 7 bases aligning to TRBD1. CDR3 length equals 15 residues. V gave up 4 bases and J gave up 5 bases; unmatched junction bases: 9. Germline loops: CDR1 SGHVS, CDR2 FQNEAQ. The CDR3 coding sequence is TGTGCCAGCAGCTCGGTAGACAGGGTTGGAGATACGCAGTATTTT. Translated, it gives CASSSVDRVGDTQYF. The whole variable domain, remainder taken from reference TRBV7-8 and TRBJ2-3, is GAGVSQSPRYKVAKRGQDVALRCDPISGHVSLFWYQQALGQGPEFLTYFQNEAQLDKSGLPSDRFFAERPEGSVSTLKIQRTQQEDSAVYLCASSSVDRVGDTQYFGPGTRLTVL.

This chain links TRBV7-6 with TRBJ1-5, with D possibly matching TRBD1 (5 bases). CDR1 is SGHVS and CDR2 is FNYEAQ in the germline V gene. Trimming cost V 5 bases and J 4 bases, with 12 bases left between them. The CDR3 runs to 14 residues. CDR3 amino acids: CASSLWGGNQPQHF. CDR3 nucleotides: TGTGCCAGCAGCCTGTGGGGGGGAAATCAGCCCCAGCATTTT.

V is TRBV6-5 and J is TRBJ2-1; TRBD1 aligns across 7 bases. CDR3 length: 13 residues. The germline gives CDR1 MNHEY, CDR2 SVGAGI. V gave up 6 bases and J gave up 4 bases; unmatched junction bases: 3. The CDR3 coding sequence is TGTGCCAGCAGGAACAGGGGATACAATGAGCAGTTCTTC. It specifies CASRNRGYNEQFF.

The CDR3 spells CASSTDRYTEAFF. The CDR3 DNA reads TGTGCCAGTAGTACCGACAGGTACACTGAAGCTTTCTTT. V gene TRBV19 combines with J gene TRBJ1-1, with TRBD1 as a possible D gene (6 bases). CDR1 and CDR2 (germline): LNHDA, SQIVND (reference sequence). Trimming shortened V by 4 bases and J by 3 bases, and 9 bases separated the two germline ends. The CDR3 extends over 13 amino acids.

CDR3 in amino acids: CASSETSGSLDTQYF. The CDR3 DNA reads as TGTGCCAGCAGCGAGACTAGCGGGAGTTTAGATACGCAGTATTTT. This chain links TRBV6-4 with TRBJ2-3, with 12 bases identical to TRBD2. From germline, CDR1 is MRHNA and CDR2 SNTAGT. J lost 5 bases, V lost 6 bases, and 6 bases had no gene match. There are 15 residues in the CDR3.

This chain connects TRBV7-9 to TRBJ2-7; D not certain. This CDR3 is 12 amino acids long. Germline V gene lookup returns CDR1 SEHNR and CDR2 FQNEAQ (reference sequence). Trimming left V 8 bases short and J 5 bases short, with 13 bases between. DNA of the CDR3: TGTGCCAGCGGAGAGTTGTCTCACGAGCAGTACTTC. Translated: CASGELSHEQYF.

V gene TRBV19 combines with J gene TRBJ1-1, with 9 bases identical to TRBD1. CDR1 LNHDA and CDR2 SQIVND come from the germline V gene (reference sequence). The CDR3 contains 16 residues. Germline trimming cut 2 bases from V and 2 bases from J; bases unmatched to any gene: 6. The chain's CDR3 is CASSIIWDRDNTEAFF. The CDR3 nucleotides read TGTGCCAGTAGTATAATTTGGGACAGGGACAACACTGAAGCTTTCTTT.

Regarding this clone: Other DNA sequences in this specimen translate into the identical CDR3. V and J are TRBV10-3 and TRBJ2-1, with TRBD2 as a possible D gene (7 bases). Germline values: CDR1 ENHRY, CDR2 SYGVKD. The CDR3 sequence is 13 residues long. The V end lost 4 bases, the J end lost 7 bases, and 11 bases lay between the germline ends. The CDR3 is CAISVQGGNEQFF. DNA of the CDR3: TGTGCCATCAGTGTACAGGGAGGGAATGAGCAGTTCTTC.

The rearrangement links TRBV10-3 to TRBJ2-5, with 9 nucleotides matching TRBD2. The CDR3 is made up of 15 amino acids. With 2 bases clipped from V and 1 base from J, the junction kept 2 bases outside the gene matches. Germline-derived CDR1 and CDR2 are ENHRY and SYGVKD. CDR3 nucleotides: TGTGCCATCAGTGAGGCGGGAGGGAGCCAAGAGACCCAGTACTTC. Protein sequence: CAISEAGGSQETQYF.